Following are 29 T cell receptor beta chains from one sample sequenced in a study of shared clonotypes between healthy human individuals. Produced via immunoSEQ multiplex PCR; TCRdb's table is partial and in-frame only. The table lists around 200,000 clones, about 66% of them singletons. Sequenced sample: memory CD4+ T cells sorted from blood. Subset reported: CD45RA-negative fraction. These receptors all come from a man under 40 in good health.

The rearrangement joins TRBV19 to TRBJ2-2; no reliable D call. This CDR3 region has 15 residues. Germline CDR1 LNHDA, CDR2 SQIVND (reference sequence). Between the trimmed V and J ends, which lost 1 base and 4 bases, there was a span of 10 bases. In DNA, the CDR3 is TGTGCCAGTAGTATAGCGGCAGGACCCACCGGGGAGCTGTTTTTT. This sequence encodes CASSIAAGPTGELFF.

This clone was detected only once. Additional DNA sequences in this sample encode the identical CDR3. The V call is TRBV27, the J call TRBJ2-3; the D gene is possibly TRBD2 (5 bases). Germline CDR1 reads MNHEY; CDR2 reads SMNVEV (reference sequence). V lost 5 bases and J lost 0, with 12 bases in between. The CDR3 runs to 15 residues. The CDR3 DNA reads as TGTGCCAGCAGTCCCAGACGGGGTAGCACAGATACGCAGTATTTT. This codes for CASSPRRGSTDTQYF.

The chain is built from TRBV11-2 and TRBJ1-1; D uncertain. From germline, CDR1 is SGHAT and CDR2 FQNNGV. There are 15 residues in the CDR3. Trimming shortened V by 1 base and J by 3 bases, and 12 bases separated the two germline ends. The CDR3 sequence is CASSLVVRGDTEAFF. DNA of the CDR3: TGTGCCAGCAGCTTAGTGGTCCGGGGAGACACTGAAGCTTTCTTT. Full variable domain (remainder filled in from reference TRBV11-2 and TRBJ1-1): EAGVAQSPRYKIIEKRQSVAFWCNPISGHATLYWYQQILGQGPKLLIQFQNNGVVDDSQLPKDRFSAERLKGVDSTLKIQPAKLEDSAVYLCASSLVVRGDTEAFFGQGTRLTVV.

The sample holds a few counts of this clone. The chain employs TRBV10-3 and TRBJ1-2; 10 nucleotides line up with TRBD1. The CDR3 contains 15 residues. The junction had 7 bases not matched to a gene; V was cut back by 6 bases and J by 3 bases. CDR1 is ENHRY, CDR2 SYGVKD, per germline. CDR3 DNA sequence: TGTGCCATCAGCCGAGGGACAGGGGTATACTATGGCTACACCTTC. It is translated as CAISRGTGVYYGYTF.

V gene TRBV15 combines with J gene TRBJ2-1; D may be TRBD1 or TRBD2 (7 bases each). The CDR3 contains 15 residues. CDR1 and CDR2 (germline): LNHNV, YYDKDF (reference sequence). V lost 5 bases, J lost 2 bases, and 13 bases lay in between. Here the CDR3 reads CATSETGRAYNEQFF. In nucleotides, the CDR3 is TGTGCCACCAGCGAGACAGGGAGGGCCTACAATGAGCAGTTCTTC.

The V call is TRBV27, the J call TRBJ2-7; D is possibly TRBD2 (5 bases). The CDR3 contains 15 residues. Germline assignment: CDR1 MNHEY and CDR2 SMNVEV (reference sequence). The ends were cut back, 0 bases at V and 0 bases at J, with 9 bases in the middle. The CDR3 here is CASSLSSASSYEQYF. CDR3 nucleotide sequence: TGTGCCAGCAGTTTATCTAGCGCTAGCTCCTACGAGCAGTACTTC.

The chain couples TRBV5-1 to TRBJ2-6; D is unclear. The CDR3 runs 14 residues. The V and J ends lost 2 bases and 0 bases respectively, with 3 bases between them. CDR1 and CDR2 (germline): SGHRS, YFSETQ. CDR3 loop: CASSFRSGANVLTF. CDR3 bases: TGCGCCAGCAGCTTCCGCTCTGGGGCCAACGTCCTGACTTTC.

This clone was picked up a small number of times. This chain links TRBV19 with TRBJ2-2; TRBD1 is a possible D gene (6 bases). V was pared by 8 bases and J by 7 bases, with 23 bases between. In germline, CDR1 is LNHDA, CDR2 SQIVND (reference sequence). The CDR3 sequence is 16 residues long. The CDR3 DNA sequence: TGTGCCAGTGTAGACCGGTCCGGGACATCTTTCGGGGAGCTGTTTTTT. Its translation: CASVDRSGTSFGELFF.

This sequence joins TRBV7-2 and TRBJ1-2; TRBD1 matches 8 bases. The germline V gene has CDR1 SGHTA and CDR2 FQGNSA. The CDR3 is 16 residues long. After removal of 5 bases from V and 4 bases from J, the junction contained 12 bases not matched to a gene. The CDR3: CASSLQTKQGGYGYTF. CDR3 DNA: TGTGCCAGCAGCCTCCAGACAAAACAGGGGGGCTATGGCTACACCTTC.

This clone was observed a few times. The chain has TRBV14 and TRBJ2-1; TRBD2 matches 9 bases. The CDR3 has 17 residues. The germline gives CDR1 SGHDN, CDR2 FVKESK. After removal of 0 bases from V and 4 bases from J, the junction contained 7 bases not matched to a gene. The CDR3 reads CASSQDNLAGFYNEQFF. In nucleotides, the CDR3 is TGTGCCAGCAGCCAAGATAACCTAGCGGGGTTTTACAATGAGCAGTTCTTC.

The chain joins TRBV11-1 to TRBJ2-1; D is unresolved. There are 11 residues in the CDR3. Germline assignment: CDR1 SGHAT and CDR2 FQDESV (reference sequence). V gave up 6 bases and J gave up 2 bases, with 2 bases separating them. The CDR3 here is CASRTYNEQFF. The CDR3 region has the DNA TGTGCCAGCAGGACCTACAATGAGCAGTTCTTC.

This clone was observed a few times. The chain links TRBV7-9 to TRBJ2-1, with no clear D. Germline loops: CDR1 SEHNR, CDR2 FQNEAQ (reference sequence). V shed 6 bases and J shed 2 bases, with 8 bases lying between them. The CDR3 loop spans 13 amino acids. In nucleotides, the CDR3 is TGTGCCAGCAGACCCATGACCTACAATGAGCAGTTCTTC. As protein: CASRPMTYNEQFF. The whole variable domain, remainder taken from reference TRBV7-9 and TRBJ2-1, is DTGVSQNPRHKITKRGQNVTFRCDPISEHNRLYWYRQTLGQGPEFLTYFQNEAQLEKSRLLSDRFSAERPKGSFSTLEIQRTEQGDSAMYLCASRPMTYNEQFFGPGTRLTVL.

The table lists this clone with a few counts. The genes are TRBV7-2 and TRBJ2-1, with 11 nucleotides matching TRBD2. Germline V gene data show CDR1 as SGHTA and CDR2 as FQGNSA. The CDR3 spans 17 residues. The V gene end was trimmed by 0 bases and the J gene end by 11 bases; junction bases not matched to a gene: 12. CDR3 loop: CASSLAGGLAATMKQFF. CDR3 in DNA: TGTGCCAGCAGCTTAGCCGGGGGACTAGCGGCTACAATGAAGCAGTTCTTC. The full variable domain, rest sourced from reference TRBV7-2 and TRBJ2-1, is GAGVSQSPSNKVTEKGKDVELRCDPISGHTALYWYRQSLGQGLEFLIYFQGNSAPDKSGLPSDRFSAERTGGSVSTLTIQRTQQEDSAVYLCASSLAGGLAATMKQFFGPGTRLTVL.

The CDR3, as DNA: TGCGCCAGCAGCCTGGCTATAGGGATGATGGCAAATGAGCAGTTCTTC. Translation gives CASSLAIGMMANEQFF. The V call is TRBV5-1, the J call TRBJ2-1, with no clear D. This CDR3 has 16 residues. Deletions cut 4 bases from V and 7 bases from J, with 21 bases between. Germline V lookup: CDR1 SGHRS, CDR2 YFSETQ.

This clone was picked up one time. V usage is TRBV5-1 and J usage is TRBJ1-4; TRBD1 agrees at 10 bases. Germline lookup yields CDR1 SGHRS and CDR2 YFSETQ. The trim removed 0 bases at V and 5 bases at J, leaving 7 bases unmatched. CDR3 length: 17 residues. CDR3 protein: CASSLGDRGSMNEKLFF. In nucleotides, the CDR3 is TGCGCCAGCAGCTTGGGGGACAGGGGAAGCATGAATGAAAAACTGTTTTTT.

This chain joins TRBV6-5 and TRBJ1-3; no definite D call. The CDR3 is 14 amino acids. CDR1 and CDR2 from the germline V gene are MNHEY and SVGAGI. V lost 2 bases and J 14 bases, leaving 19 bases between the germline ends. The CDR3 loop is CASSYRFTAFAVYF. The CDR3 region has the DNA TGTGCCAGCAGTTACCGGTTCACAGCCTTCGCGGTATATTTT.

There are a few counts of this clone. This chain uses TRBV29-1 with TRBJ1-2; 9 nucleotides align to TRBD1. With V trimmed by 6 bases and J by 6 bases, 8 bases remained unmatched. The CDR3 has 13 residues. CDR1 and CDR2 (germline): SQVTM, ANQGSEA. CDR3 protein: CSVGQGSFDGYTF. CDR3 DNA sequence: TGCAGCGTCGGACAGGGGTCGTTTGATGGCTACACCTTC.

The CDR3 DNA sequence: TGCGCCAGCAGTGAGTCGTTGGGACAAGAGACCCAGTACTTC. Amino acid sequence: CASSESLGQETQYF. This sequence joins TRBV10-1 and TRBJ2-5; no firm D call. The CDR3 loop spans 14 amino acids. Germline-derived CDR1 and CDR2 are WNHNN and SYGVQD (reference sequence). Trimming pared 0 bases from V and 2 bases from J, leaving 7 bases between.

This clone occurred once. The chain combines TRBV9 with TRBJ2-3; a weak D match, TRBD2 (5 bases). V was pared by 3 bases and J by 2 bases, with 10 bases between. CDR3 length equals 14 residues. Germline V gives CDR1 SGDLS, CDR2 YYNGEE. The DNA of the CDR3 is TGTGCCAGCAGCGGACTACAACTCACAGATACGCAGTATTTT. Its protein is CASSGLQLTDTQYF.

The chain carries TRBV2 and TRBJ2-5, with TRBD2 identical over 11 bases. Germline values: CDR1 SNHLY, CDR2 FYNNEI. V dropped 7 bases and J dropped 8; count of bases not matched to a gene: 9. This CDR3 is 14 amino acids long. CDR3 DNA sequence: TGTGCCAGCATCTCAATCGGGACTAGCGGCACCCAGTACTTC. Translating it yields CASISIGTSGTQYF. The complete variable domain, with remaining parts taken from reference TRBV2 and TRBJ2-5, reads EPEVTQTPSHQVTQMGQEVILRCVPISNHLYFYWYRQILGQKVEFLVSFYNNEISEKSEIFDDQFSVERPDGSNFTLKIRSTKLEDSAMYFCASISIGTSGTQYFGPGTRLLVL.

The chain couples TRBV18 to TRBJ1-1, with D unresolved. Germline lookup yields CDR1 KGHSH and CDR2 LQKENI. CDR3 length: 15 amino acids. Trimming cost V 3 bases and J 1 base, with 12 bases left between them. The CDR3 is CASSPGNLGNTEAFF. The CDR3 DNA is TGTGCCAGCTCACCCGGTAATTTGGGGAACACTGAAGCTTTCTTT.

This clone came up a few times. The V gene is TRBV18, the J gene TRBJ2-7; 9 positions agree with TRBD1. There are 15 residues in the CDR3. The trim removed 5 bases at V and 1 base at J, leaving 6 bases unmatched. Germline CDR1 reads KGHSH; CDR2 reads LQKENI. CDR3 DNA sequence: TGTGCCAGCTCAATATCGGGACAGGGTTCCTACGAGCAGTACTTC. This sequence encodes CASSISGQGSYEQYF.

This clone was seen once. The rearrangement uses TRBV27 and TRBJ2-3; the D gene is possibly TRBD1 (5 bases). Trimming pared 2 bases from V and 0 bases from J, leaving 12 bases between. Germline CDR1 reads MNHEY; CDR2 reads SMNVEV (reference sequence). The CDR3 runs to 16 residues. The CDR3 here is CASSLKGRASTDTQYF. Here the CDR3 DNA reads TGTGCCAGCAGTTTAAAAGGCAGGGCAAGCACAGATACGCAGTATTTT.

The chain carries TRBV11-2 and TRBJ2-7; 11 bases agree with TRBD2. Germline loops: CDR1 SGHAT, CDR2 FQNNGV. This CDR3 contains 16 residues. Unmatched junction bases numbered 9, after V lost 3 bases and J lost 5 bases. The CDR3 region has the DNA TGTGCCAGCAGCTTTAGCGGGAGGGCCCGTGTTGACGAGCAGTACTTC. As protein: CASSFSGRARVDEQYF. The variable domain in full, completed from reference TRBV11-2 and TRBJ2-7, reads EAGVAQSPRYKIIEKRQSVAFWCNPISGHATLYWYQQILGQGPKLLIQFQNNGVVDDSQLPKDRFSAERLKGVDSTLKIQPAKLEDSAVYLCASSFSGRARVDEQYFGPGTRLTVT.

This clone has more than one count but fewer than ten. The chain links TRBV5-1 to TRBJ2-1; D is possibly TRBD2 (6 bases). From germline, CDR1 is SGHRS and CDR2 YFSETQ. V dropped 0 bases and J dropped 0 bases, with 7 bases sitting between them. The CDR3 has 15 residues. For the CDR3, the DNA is TGCGCCAGCAGCTTGGACGGGAGCTCCTACAATGAGCAGTTCTTC. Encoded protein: CASSLDGSSYNEQFF.

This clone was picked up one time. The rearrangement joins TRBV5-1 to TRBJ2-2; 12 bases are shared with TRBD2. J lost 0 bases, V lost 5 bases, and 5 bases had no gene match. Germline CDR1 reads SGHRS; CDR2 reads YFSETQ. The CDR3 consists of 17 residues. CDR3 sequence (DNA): TGCGCCAGCAGACTTAGGACTAGCGGGACGAACACCGGGGAGCTGTTTTTT. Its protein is CASRLRTSGTNTGELFF.

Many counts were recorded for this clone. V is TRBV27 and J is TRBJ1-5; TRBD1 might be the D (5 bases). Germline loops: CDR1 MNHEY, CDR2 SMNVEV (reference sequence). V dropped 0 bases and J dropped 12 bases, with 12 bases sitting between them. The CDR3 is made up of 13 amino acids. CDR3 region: CASSLSFGTNQHF. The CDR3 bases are TGTGCCAGCAGTTTATCCTTCGGGACTAACCAGCATTTT.

CDR3 DNA: TGTGCCAGCAGTGATGTTCGGGCGGGCCCTTCCTACGAGCAGTACTTC. Its protein is CASSDVRAGPSYEQYF. The V and J genes are TRBV2 and TRBJ2-7, with D maybe TRBD2 (5 bases). Germline lookup yields CDR1 SNHLY and CDR2 FYNNEI. V was shortened by 3 bases and J by 1 base, with 16 bases between the two germline ends. This CDR3 has 16 residues.

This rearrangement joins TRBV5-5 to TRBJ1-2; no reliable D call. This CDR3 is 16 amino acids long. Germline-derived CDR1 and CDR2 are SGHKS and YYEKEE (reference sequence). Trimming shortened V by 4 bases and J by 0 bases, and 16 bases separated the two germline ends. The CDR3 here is CASSPGGRDTNYGYTF. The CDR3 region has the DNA TGTGCCAGCAGCCCGGGAGGCAGAGATACTAACTATGGCTACACCTTC.